Each of the 2 T cell receptor beta chains below was sequenced from the same sample in a study of blood T cells in healthy people across ages. Combining a sample-barcoded 5' primer with a J-beta primer mix, a second PCR ran for 7 to 11 cycles. TCRdb re-called the 5' RACE reads through MiXCR, storing one row per CDR3 protein. The sample contains about 640,000 distinct CDR3 sequences, around 54% of which appear only once. Sequencing was done on a sample of blood. The receptor source for this set is a man between 60 and 75 years old in good health.

The chain couples TRBV6-6 to TRBJ1-6; 8 bases agree with TRBD1. The CDR3 sequence is 14 residues long. Germline V gene sequence: CDR1 MNHNY, CDR2 SVGAGI (reference sequence). Trimming removed 5 bases from V and 9 bases from J; junction bases left unmatched: 6. This CDR3 reads CASSLQGAFSPLHF. The CDR3 DNA sequence: TGTGCCAGCAGTCTTCAGGGGGCGTTTTCACCCCTCCACTTT.

The V gene is TRBV7-6, the J gene TRBJ1-5; D is unresolved. The CDR3 has 17 residues. The ends were cut back, 3 bases at V and 1 base at J, with 16 bases in the middle. CDR1 is SGHVS and CDR2 is FNYEAQ in the germline V gene. The DNA for the CDR3 is TGTGCCAGCAGCTTCGTACGGGCCAGAAAAAGCAATCAGCCCCAGCATTTT. It codes for CASSFVRARKSNQPQHF.